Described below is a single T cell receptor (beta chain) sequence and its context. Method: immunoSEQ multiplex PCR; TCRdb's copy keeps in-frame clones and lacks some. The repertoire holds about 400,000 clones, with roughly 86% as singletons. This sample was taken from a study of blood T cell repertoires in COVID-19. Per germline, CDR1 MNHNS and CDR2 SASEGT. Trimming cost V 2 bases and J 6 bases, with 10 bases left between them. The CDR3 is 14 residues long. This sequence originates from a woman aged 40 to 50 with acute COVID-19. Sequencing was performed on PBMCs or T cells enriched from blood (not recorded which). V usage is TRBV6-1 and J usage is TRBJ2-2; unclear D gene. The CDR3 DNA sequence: TGTGCCAGCAGTGAACCCCCGGTGCCCGGGGAGCTGTTTTTT. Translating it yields CASSEPPVPGELFF.